The clone carrying this TCR beta chain was observed at least ten times. Its antigen is still unknown. Germline V lookup: CDR1 KGHSH, CDR2 LQKENI. The V end lost 8 bases, the J end lost 3 bases, and 13 bases lay between the germline ends. The CDR3 is 13 residues long. The data belong to a study of CD8 T cells in ankylosing spondylitis. The study's findings and limits: Significant enrichment of disease-linked clones was reportedly seen in matched ankylosing spondylitis synovial fluid.

Each CDR3 protein gets one entry after TCRdb re-called the 5' RACE reads with MiXCR. This sample has some 140,000 distinct CDR3 sequences, with 6% to 8% found just once. The origin of this receptor is a female donor with ankylosing spondylitis or in good health (not recorded which). The V gene is TRBV18, the J gene TRBJ1-1, with D unclear. Sequencing was carried out using blood, either unsorted or a sorted T cell fraction (not recorded which). In nucleotides, the CDR3 is TGTGCCAGCAAAAATACCCAGGACACTGAAGCTTTCTTT. Its protein is CASKNTQDTEAFF. Full variable domain (remainder filled in from reference TRBV18 and TRBJ1-1): NAGVMQNPRHLVRRRGQEARLRCSPMKGHSHVYWYRQLPEEGLKFMVYLQKENIIDESGMPKERFSAEFPKEGPSILRIQQVVRGDSAAYFCASKNTQDTEAFFGQGTRLTVV.